The next 32 T cell receptor beta chains were all read from a single sample in a study of blood T cell repertoires in COVID-19. Method: immunoSEQ multiplex PCR; TCRdb's copy keeps in-frame clones and lacks some. The profile shows over 250,000 clones, 88% of them singletons. Sequenced: peripheral blood. The receptors come from a woman under 40 with acute or convalescent COVID-19.

V is TRBV3-1 (or the pseudogene TRBV3-2) and J is TRBJ2-3; unclear D gene. Germline CDR1 reads LGHDT; CDR2 reads YNNKEL (reference sequence). The CDR3 is made up of 13 amino acids. V lost 3 bases and J 4 bases, leaving 8 bases between the germline ends. CDR3 sequence: CASSQLRSDTQYF. CDR3 DNA: TGTGCCAGCAGCCAGCTCCGGTCAGATACGCAGTATTTT.

The chain uses TRBV30 and TRBJ1-3; 7 positions agree with TRBD1. CDR3 size: 17 residues. The germline gives CDR1 GTSNPN, CDR2 SVGIG (reference sequence). The J segment lost 0 bases and the V segment lost 1 base, leaving 9 bases of the junction unmatched. CDR3: CAWSAYRTGDSGNTIYF. Written as DNA, the CDR3 is TGTGCCTGGAGTGCCTACAGGACAGGCGACTCTGGAAACACCATATATTTT.

The chain uses TRBV7-2 and TRBJ2-3, with 7 nucleotides matching TRBD2. CDR1 SGHTA and CDR2 FQGNSA come from the germline V gene. V shed 1 base, J shed 2 bases, and the junction held 3 bases outside the gene matches. This CDR3 spans 15 amino acids. CDR3 in amino acids: CASSLVAGATDTQYF. The CDR3 nucleotides are TGTGCCAGCAGCTTAGTTGCGGGAGCCACAGATACGCAGTATTTT.

The J gene is TRBJ2-7, the V gene TRBV11-1, with a weak D call TRBD2 (6 bases). Trimming took 5 bases from V and 0 from J, leaving 17 bases between them. This CDR3 is built from 16 residues. Germline assignment: CDR1 SGHAT and CDR2 FQDESV (reference sequence). The CDR3 reads CASSVTGVQNSYEQYF. CDR3 nucleotide sequence: TGTGCCAGCAGCGTTACGGGAGTCCAAAACTCCTACGAGCAGTACTTC. The full variable domain, with the rest looked up from reference TRBV11-1 and TRBJ2-7, is EAEVAQSPRYKITEKSQAVAFWCDPISGHATLYWYRQILGQGPELLVQFQDESVVDDSQLPKDRFSAERLKGVDSTLKIQPAELGDSAMYLCASSVTGVQNSYEQYFGPGTRLTVT.

The J gene is TRBJ2-3, the V gene TRBV15, with 12 bases that match TRBD1. V gave up 1 base and J gave up 6 bases; unmatched junction bases: 2. This CDR3 contains 15 residues. CDR1 and CDR2 (germline): LNHNV, YYDKDF (reference sequence). The CDR3 bases are TGTGCCACCAGCAGAGGGGGACAGGGGGCCGATACGCAGTATTTT. Its protein product is CATSRGGQGADTQYF.

This clone was detected only once. This sequence joins TRBV5-5 and TRBJ2-2; D may be TRBD1 (6 bases). The CDR3 loop spans 14 amino acids. V dropped 4 bases and J dropped 9 bases, with 16 bases sitting between them. Per the germline V gene, CDR1 is SGHKS and CDR2 is YYEKEE (reference sequence). CDR3 DNA sequence: TGTGCCAGCAGCCATCGTCGACAGGACCGGGAGCTGTTTTTT. Translation gives CASSHRRQDRELFF.

This rearrangement joins TRBV5-4 to TRBJ1-5; TRBD1 might be the D (6 bases). V lost 4 bases and J 2 bases, leaving 19 bases between the germline ends. CDR1 and CDR2 from the germline V gene are SGHNT and YYREEE (reference sequence). This CDR3 is 17 amino acids long. The CDR3 DNA follows: TGTGCCAGCAGCCTCGGGGGGCGGGAGATAGGCAATCAGCCCCAGCATTTT. Amino acids: CASSLGGREIGNQPQHF.

The chain has TRBV5-6 and TRBJ2-7; 9 bases line up with TRBD1. The CDR3 runs to 14 residues. Germline values: CDR1 SGHDT, CDR2 YYEEEE. J was trimmed by 5 bases and V by 3 bases; bases with no gene match: 6. The chain's CDR3 is CASSSLGTGHEQYF. The CDR3 bases are TGTGCCAGCAGCTCGCTAGGGACAGGGCACGAGCAGTACTTC.

V is TRBV12-5 and J is TRBJ2-1, with D perhaps matching TRBD2 (6 bases). Germline values: CDR1 LGHNT, CDR2 FRNRAP. Trimming took 7 bases from V and 4 from J, leaving 20 bases between them. CDR3 length: 16 residues. The CDR3, as DNA: TGTGCTAGTGCCCAAACCGGGACTGGCATTTACAATGAGCAGTTCTTC. Its translation: CASAQTGTGIYNEQFF. Full variable domain (outside the CDR3, taken from reference TRBV12-5 and TRBJ2-1): DARVTQTPRHKVTEMGQEVTMRCQPILGHNTVFWYRQTMMQGLELLAYFRNRAPLDDSGMPKDRFSAEMPDATLATLKIQPSEPRDSAVYFCASAQTGTGIYNEQFFGPGTRLTVL.

The genes are TRBV19 and TRBJ2-1, with 11 bases aligning to TRBD2. Germline V gene lookup returns CDR1 LNHDA and CDR2 SQIVND (reference sequence). With 4 bases clipped from V and 7 bases from J, the junction kept 9 bases outside the gene matches. The CDR3 runs to 16 residues. The CDR3 DNA reads as TGTGCCAGTAGTAGATTAGCGGGAGGGCCAGGGAATGAGCAGTTCTTC. The encoded protein is CASSRLAGGPGNEQFF. The complete variable domain, with remaining parts taken from reference TRBV19 and TRBJ2-1, reads DGGITQSPKYLFRKEGQNVTLSCEQNLNHDAMYWYRQDPGQGLRLIYYSQIVNDFQKGDIAEGYSVSREKKESFPLTVTSAQKNPTAFYLCASSRLAGGPGNEQFFGPGTRLTVL.

This chain links TRBV5-1 with TRBJ2-1, with 10 bases matching TRBD1. Germline-derived CDR1 and CDR2 are SGHRS and YFSETQ. CDR3 length equals 15 residues. V lost 4 bases to trimming and J lost 7 bases; unmatched junction nucleotides: 8. The CDR3 reads CASSPSGTGVNEQFF. The CDR3 region has the DNA TGCGCCAGCAGCCCCTCCGGGACAGGGGTTAATGAGCAGTTCTTC.

The chain couples TRBV30 to TRBJ2-5, with TRBD2 matching 14 bases. The CDR3 sequence is 13 residues long. Germline V gene sequence: CDR1 GTSNPN, CDR2 SVGIG (reference sequence). Trimming at V came to 7 bases and at J to 11 bases, leaving 9 bases not matched to a gene. DNA for the CDR3: TGTGCCTCGGGACTAGCGGGAGCCGGGACTCAGTACTTC. Amino acid sequence: CASGLAGAGTQYF.

The rearrangement links TRBV7-2 to TRBJ2-2; the D is unclear. Germline lookup yields CDR1 SGHTA and CDR2 FQGNSA. Trimming shortened V by 3 bases and J by 0 bases, and 8 bases separated the two germline ends. This CDR3 comprises 15 residues. As DNA, the CDR3 is TGTGCCAGCAGCTTTCGAGGAGCGAACACCGGGGAGCTGTTTTTT. It encodes CASSFRGANTGELFF.

CDR3 sequence reads: CASSVALGTSGSGIYQETQYF. CDR3 DNA sequence: TGTGCCAGCAGCGTAGCTCTTGGGACTAGCGGGAGCGGGATTTACCAAGAGACCCAGTACTTC. This chain joins TRBV9 and TRBJ2-5; 14 bases match TRBD2. This CDR3 comprises 21 residues. Germline assignment: CDR1 SGDLS and CDR2 YYNGEE. Trimming at V came to 0 bases and at J to 0 bases, leaving 13 bases not matched to a gene.

The genes are TRBV3-1 (or the pseudogene TRBV3-2) and TRBJ2-1; 7 nucleotides match TRBD2. This CDR3 is built from 15 residues. Per germline, CDR1 LGHDT and CDR2 YNNKEL (reference sequence). J lost 14 bases, V lost 0 bases, and 13 bases had no gene match. The CDR3 DNA reads TGTGCCAGCAGCCAAGATACAAGCGGGATGACTGGGAAGTTCTTC. It is translated as CASSQDTSGMTGKFF.

This clone was seen more than once but under ten times. This chain connects TRBV11-1 to TRBJ1-5, with D hard to call. The germline V gene has CDR1 SGHAT and CDR2 FQDESV (reference sequence). This CDR3 is 13 amino acids long. Trimming took 2 bases from V and 9 from J, leaving 11 bases between them. DNA of the CDR3: TGTGCCAGCAGCTTAAAGGGCGCGGGGCCCCAGCATTTT. Amino acids: CASSLKGAGPQHF.

The chain combines TRBV19 with TRBJ1-3; D remains unclear. V lost 2 bases to trimming and J lost 0 bases, with 14 bases between them. CDR1 is LNHDA, CDR2 SQIVND, per germline (reference sequence). CDR3 length equals 17 residues. CDR3 bases: TGTGCCAGTAGTATATCGAGGGCCCCCCGCTCTGGAAACACCATATATTTT. It codes for CASSISRAPRSGNTIYF.

This clone was counted a single time. The chain combines TRBV14 with TRBJ2-7; 7 bases agree with TRBD2. Germline assignment: CDR1 SGHDN and CDR2 FVKESK. This CDR3 has 15 residues. The ends lost 5 bases at V and 6 bases at J; junction bases unmatched: 13. The CDR3, as DNA: TGTGCCAGCAGCGAGGTCCGGGGGGAGAAGATCGAGCAGTACTTC. This codes for CASSEVRGEKIEQYF.

The V gene is TRBV3-1 (or the pseudogene TRBV3-2), the J gene TRBJ2-4; D is undetermined. The germline gives CDR1 LGHDT, CDR2 YNNKEL (reference sequence). The V gene lost 1 base and the J gene lost 0 bases, with 13 bases spanning the gap. The CDR3 spans 17 residues. CDR3 bases: TGTGCCAGCAGCCAAGTCTCTGGAGCGCTAGCCAAAAACATTCAGTACTTC. Its protein is CASSQVSGALAKNIQYF.

The gene calls are TRBV7-8 and TRBJ2-2, with 7 bases identical to TRBD1. Germline V gene lookup returns CDR1 SGHVS and CDR2 FQNEAQ. J was trimmed by 2 bases and V by 1 base; bases with no gene match: 7. The CDR3 is 17 residues long. In DNA, the CDR3 is TGTGCCAGCAGCTTAGAAAAACAGGGGTTTAACACCGGGGAGCTGTTTTTT. Translating it yields CASSLEKQGFNTGELFF.

The rearrangement uses TRBV6-5 and TRBJ2-5, with D unresolved. V shed 6 bases and J shed 4 bases, with 12 bases lying between them. The germline V gene has CDR1 MNHEY and CDR2 SVGAGI. The CDR3 covers 13 residues. The CDR3 here is CASRHNARETQYF. Here the CDR3 DNA reads TGTGCCAGCAGACACAACGCAAGAGAGACCCAGTACTTC.

This chain links TRBV19 with TRBJ2-1, with a weak D call TRBD2 (6 bases). The CDR3 has 16 residues. Germline V gene lookup returns CDR1 LNHDA and CDR2 SQIVND (reference sequence). V was clipped by 4 bases and J by 0 bases, with 13 bases between them. This chain's CDR3 is CASSTATRSSYNEQFF. In DNA form, the CDR3 reads TGTGCCAGTAGTACGGCGACTAGGAGCTCCTACAATGAGCAGTTCTTC. Filled out from reference TRBV19 and TRBJ2-1, the complete variable domain reads DGGITQSPKYLFRKEGQNVTLSCEQNLNHDAMYWYRQDPGQGLRLIYYSQIVNDFQKGDIAEGYSVSREKKESFPLTVTSAQKNPTAFYLCASSTATRSSYNEQFFGPGTRLTVL.

The V and J genes are TRBV9 and TRBJ2-1; a possible D gene is TRBD2 (5 bases). Germline CDR1 is SGDLS and CDR2 is YYNGEE. This CDR3 spans 18 amino acids. V lost 5 bases, J lost 0 bases, and 21 bases lay in between. CDR3 amino acids: CASSYRGLAGLSYNEQFF. The CDR3 bases are TGTGCCAGCAGTTATAGAGGGCTAGCAGGTCTCTCCTACAATGAGCAGTTCTTC.

This clone was detected only a few times. The chain combines TRBV12-3 or TRBV12-4 with TRBJ2-2; tentative D call: TRBD1 (5 bases). CDR3 length: 13 residues. Deletions cut 1 base from V and 6 bases from J, with 6 bases between. CDR3 DNA sequence: TGTGCCAGCAGTTTAGTACAGGCCGGGGAGCTGTTTTTT. Protein product: CASSLVQAGELFF.

V is TRBV5-6 and J is TRBJ2-7; 7 positions match TRBD2. Germline assignment: CDR1 SGHDT and CDR2 YYEEEE. V was pared by 4 bases and J by 7 bases, with 20 bases of the junction left unmatched. The CDR3 is made up of 17 amino acids. The CDR3 region is CASSNRITAGIYDEQYF. The CDR3 nucleotides read TGTGCCAGCAGCAACCGAATTACAGCGGGGATCTACGATGAGCAGTACTTC.

The chain recombines TRBV19 with TRBJ1-6; 8 nucleotides match TRBD1. The CDR3 has 15 amino acids. Losses at the gene ends were 1 base for V and 13 bases for J; bases not matched to a gene: 9. From germline, CDR1 is LNHDA and CDR2 SQIVND (reference sequence). CDR3 protein: CASSIVSGGGEPLHF. CDR3 DNA: TGTGCCAGTAGTATAGTTTCAGGGGGCGGGGAGCCCCTCCACTTT.

V and J are TRBV12-3 or TRBV12-4 and TRBJ2-7; maybe TRBD1 (5 bases). The CDR3 runs to 13 residues. Trimming stripped 2 bases from V and 6 bases from J, with 11 bases between. The CDR3 sequence: CASSLTQGSEQYF. CDR3 bases: TGTGCCAGCAGTTTAACGCAGGGCAGCGAGCAGTACTTC.

This chain links TRBV10-3 with TRBJ1-4; D is ambiguous. CDR1 and CDR2 from the germline V gene are ENHRY and SYGVKD. Trimming pared 0 bases from V and 8 bases from J, leaving 4 bases between. There are 12 residues in the CDR3. The CDR3 coding sequence is TGTGCCATCAGTGAGTCTCGGGAAAAACTGTTTTTT. Protein sequence: CAISESREKLFF.

This clone was seen a single time. The V and J genes are TRBV27 and TRBJ1-4; TRBD1 matches at 7 bases. Germline values: CDR1 MNHEY, CDR2 SMNVEV (reference sequence). V trimming: 5 bases; J trimming: 10 bases; junction bases outside the gene matches: 7. The CDR3 runs 13 residues. CDR3 protein: CASSIDRAGKLFF. The CDR3, as DNA: TGTGCCAGCAGTATAGACAGGGCGGGAAAACTGTTTTTT.

This clone was counted a few times. V gene TRBV29-1 combines with J gene TRBJ2-7, with D possibly being TRBD1 (6 bases). Germline CDR1 reads SQVTM; CDR2 reads ANQGSEA. CDR3 size: 14 residues. V lost 6 bases, J lost 3 bases, and 18 bases lay in between. CDR3 sequence (DNA): TGCAGCGTCGGAAAGAACAGGGTTGGCTACGAGCAGTACTTC. Its translation is CSVGKNRVGYEQYF.

This chain joins TRBV28 and TRBJ1-6, with D unclear. V shed 3 bases and J shed 9 bases, with 12 bases lying between them. In germline, CDR1 is MDHEN, CDR2 SYDVKM. There are 14 residues in the CDR3. CDR3: CASSFLGGGSPLHF. DNA for the CDR3: TGTGCCAGCAGTTTTCTGGGTGGAGGTTCACCCCTCCACTTT.

The V and J genes are TRBV10-2 and TRBJ2-5; TRBD2 aligns across 8 bases. J was trimmed by 5 bases and V by 3 bases; bases with no gene match: 8. Germline V gene data show CDR1 as WSHSY and CDR2 as SAAADI. CDR3 size: 15 residues. The CDR3 loop reads CASSDGGLVPETQYF. The CDR3 bases are TGCGCCAGCAGTGACGGGGGACTAGTTCCTGAGACCCAGTACTTC.